The 32 T cell receptor beta chains listed next were all sequenced from one sample in a study of cytomegalovirus exposure and HLA in healthy donors. Vbeta (60) and Jbeta (13) primers were used in the PCR. Clones were read by immunoSEQ multiplex PCR, and TCRdb kept only the in-frame ones, dropping some. Here the sample spans some 120,000 clones, 77% being singletons. Sample: PBMCs. These receptors originate from a woman aged 40-49 years in good health and CMV-seropositive.

This clone was picked up one time. The V and J genes are TRBV11-2 and TRBJ1-4; TRBD1 is a possible D gene (5 bases). This CDR3 contains 13 residues. Germline CDR1 SGHAT, CDR2 FQNNGV. The V gene lost 0 bases and the J gene lost 9 bases, with 8 bases spanning the gap. Here the CDR3 reads CASSLDQGKKLFF. CDR3 in DNA: TGTGCCAGCAGCTTAGATCAGGGAAAAAAACTGTTTTTT.

The DNA of the CDR3 is TGCGCCAGCAGGCTCGGGACAGGGGTTAATTCCTACGAGCAGTACTTC. This encodes CASRLGTGVNSYEQYF. This chain joins TRBV5-1 and TRBJ2-7, with 10 bases fitting TRBD1. The CDR3 sequence is 16 residues long. Germline assignment: CDR1 SGHRS and CDR2 YFSETQ. V was pared by 5 bases and J by 1 base, with 9 bases of the junction left unmatched.

The chain combines TRBV7-8 with TRBJ2-7, with TRBD2 identical over 7 bases. There are 14 residues in the CDR3. The germline gives CDR1 SGHVS, CDR2 FQNEAQ. J gave up 3 bases and V 5 bases, and 7 bases lay outside the gene matches. The DNA of the CDR3 is TGTGCCAGCAGCCAAAGACTAGCCCTCTACGAGCAGTACTTC. This codes for CASSQRLALYEQYF.

This chain connects TRBV5-1 to TRBJ1-1, with 7 bases aligning to TRBD1. The V gene's germline CDR1 is SGHRS and CDR2 YFSETQ. The CDR3 is 15 residues long. The V and J ends lost 4 bases and 1 base, in that order; junction bases with no gene match: 7. CDR3 in amino acids: CASSGTGQTNTEAFF. The CDR3 DNA is TGCGCCAGCAGCGGAACGGGACAGACGAACACTGAAGCTTTCTTT.

V is TRBV19 and J is TRBJ2-1, with D maybe TRBD2 (6 bases). CDR1 is LNHDA, CDR2 SQIVND, per germline (reference sequence). The germline V and J ends were trimmed by 3 bases and 9 bases, with 15 bases remaining between them. The CDR3 has 14 amino acids. This chain's CDR3 is CASSMSPSVGEQFF. As DNA, the CDR3 is TGTGCCAGTAGTATGTCGCCTAGCGTAGGTGAGCAGTTCTTC. The variable domain in full, with the rest retrieved from reference TRBV19 and TRBJ2-1, is DGGITQSPKYLFRKEGQNVTLSCEQNLNHDAMYWYRQDPGQGLRLIYYSQIVNDFQKGDIAEGYSVSREKKESFPLTVTSAQKNPTAFYLCASSMSPSVGEQFFGPGTRLTVL.

The rearrangement links TRBV19 to TRBJ2-5, with 11 bases lining up with TRBD1. This CDR3 spans 15 amino acids. V dropped 7 bases and J dropped 2; count of bases not matched to a gene: 6. CDR1 LNHDA and CDR2 SQIVND come from the germline V gene (reference sequence). CDR3 loop: CASTLGTGGQETQYF. The CDR3, as DNA: TGTGCCAGTACCCTTGGGACAGGGGGACAAGAGACCCAGTACTTC.

The chain's CDR3 is CASSPTLAKNIQYF. The CDR3 DNA reads TGTGCCAGCTCGCCGACTCTAGCCAAAAACATTCAGTACTTC. The chain joins TRBV18 to TRBJ2-4; D is undetermined. Germline values: CDR1 KGHSH, CDR2 LQKENI. With 6 bases removed from V and 0 bases from J, the gap between germline ends came to 9 bases. This CDR3 has 14 residues.

V and J are TRBV4-2 and TRBJ1-2; D ambiguous. The germline CDR1 and CDR2 sequences are LGHNA and YNFKEQ. The V and J ends lost 0 bases and 4 bases respectively, with 9 bases between them. The CDR3 is 14 residues long. CDR3: CASSQDLAGYGYTF. In DNA form, the CDR3 reads TGTGCCAGCAGCCAAGATCTAGCGGGCTATGGCTACACCTTC.

The rearrangement links TRBV28 to TRBJ1-5, with 8 bases matching TRBD1. Germline lookup yields CDR1 MDHEN and CDR2 SYDVKM. This CDR3 spans 14 amino acids. J was trimmed by 7 bases and V by 6 bases; bases with no gene match: 8. This CDR3 is CASSPGGAGQPQHF. Here the CDR3 DNA reads TGTGCCAGCAGCCCAGGGGGCGCGGGGCAGCCCCAGCATTTT.

The V and J genes are TRBV30 and TRBJ1-2; perhaps TRBD1 as D (6 bases). The CDR3 covers 12 residues. V shed 4 bases and J shed 7 bases, with 13 bases lying between them. CDR1 and CDR2 (germline): GTSNPN, SVGIG (reference sequence). The CDR3 DNA reads as TGTGCCTGGACCCCGGGGGGCCCTGGCTACACCTTC. This gives the protein CAWTPGGPGYTF.

This clone showed up just a few times. The genes are TRBV7-9 and TRBJ1-1; 10 positions match TRBD1. The CDR3 contains 15 residues. The V gene end was trimmed by 5 bases and the J gene end by 4 bases; junction bases not matched to a gene: 7. Looked up from germline, CDR1 is SEHNR and CDR2 is FQNEAQ (reference sequence). The CDR3 sequence: CASSTDGQGGTEAFF. The CDR3 DNA reads as TGTGCCAGCAGCACAGATGGACAGGGGGGCACTGAAGCTTTCTTT.

This clone was seen a few times. The chain uses TRBV6-1 and TRBJ2-1; D gene uncertain. The CDR3 contains 15 residues. Germline assignment: CDR1 MNHNS and CDR2 SASEGT. V was trimmed by 2 bases and J by 7 bases, leaving 15 bases between them. CDR3 loop: CASSERLSIRNEQFF. The CDR3 nucleotides are TGTGCCAGCAGTGAAAGACTTTCCATCCGGAATGAGCAGTTCTTC.

This rearrangement joins TRBV28 to TRBJ2-5; 12 nucleotides line up with TRBD2. Trimming took 0 bases from V and 5 from J; bases not matched to a gene: 4. Germline lookup yields CDR1 MDHEN and CDR2 SYDVKM. The CDR3 consists of 16 residues. In nucleotides, the CDR3 is TGTGCCAGCAGTTTATGGACTAGCGGGAGTGAGGAGACCCAGTACTTC. Protein: CASSLWTSGSEETQYF.

The chain couples TRBV5-1 to TRBJ1-2; 10 positions match TRBD1. Germline trimming cut 4 bases from V and 8 bases from J; bases unmatched to any gene: 5. Per the germline V gene, CDR1 is SGHRS and CDR2 is YFSETQ. The CDR3 covers 13 residues. This CDR3 reads CASSLGTGDGYTF. CDR3 coding DNA: TGCGCCAGCAGCCTTGGGACAGGGGACGGCTACACCTTC.

The chain combines TRBV15 with TRBJ2-7, with TRBD1 as a possible D gene (8 bases). Deletions cut 4 bases from V and 7 bases from J, with 14 bases between. The CDR3 totals 13 residues. Germline V gives CDR1 LNHNV, CDR2 YYDKDF (reference sequence). The CDR3 protein is CATSTGQGLEQYF. DNA of the CDR3: TGTGCCACCAGCACCGGACAGGGACTAGAGCAGTACTTC.

CDR3 sequence: CASSGLRQAFQETQYF. In DNA, the CDR3 is TGTGCCAGCAGTGGACTAAGACAGGCTTTCCAAGAGACCCAGTACTTC. The rearrangement joins TRBV6-1 to TRBJ2-5; weak D call: TRBD1 (6 bases). Germline V gene data show CDR1 as MNHNS and CDR2 as SASEGT. CDR3 length: 16 amino acids. The V end was cut by 4 bases, the J end by 1 base, with 16 bases between.

This clone was counted a single time. The chain couples TRBV30 to TRBJ2-7; 8 nucleotides align to TRBD1. The V gene end was trimmed by 5 bases and the J gene end by 4 bases; junction bases not matched to a gene: 4. CDR1 is GTSNPN and CDR2 is SVGIG in the germline V gene (reference sequence). The CDR3 loop spans 12 amino acids. CDR3 sequence (DNA): TGTGCCTGGGGACAGGGAAGTTACGAGCAGTACTTC. Translation gives CAWGQGSYEQYF.

In its sample, this clone was seen once. This chain connects TRBV6-5 to TRBJ2-2; TRBD2 matches at 8 bases. CDR3 length equals 15 residues. J lost 0 bases, V lost 9 bases, and 6 bases had no gene match. CDR1 MNHEY and CDR2 SVGAGI come from the germline V gene. DNA of the CDR3: TGTGCCAGTAAACGGGGGGGTGCGAACACCGGGGAGCTGTTTTTT. Translation: CASKRGGANTGELFF.

The rearrangement uses TRBV10-3 and TRBJ1-3, with D perhaps matching TRBD1 (6 bases). Per the germline V gene, CDR1 is ENHRY and CDR2 is SYGVKD. CDR3 length: 15 residues. Trimming took 4 bases from V and 5 from J, leaving 15 bases between them. The CDR3 bases are TGTGCCATCAGTGCCGGCTTGGGGGCAAGAAACACCATATATTTT. Protein product: CAISAGLGARNTIYF.

This clone was observed at least ten times. The chain combines TRBV28 with TRBJ1-4; D perhaps matches TRBD1 (5 bases). Germline CDR1 MDHEN, CDR2 SYDVKM. Trimming cost V 8 bases and J 8 bases, with 18 bases left between them. The CDR3 spans 14 residues. CDR3 loop: CASHDGGMEEKLFF. Here the CDR3 DNA reads TGTGCCAGCCACGACGGGGGTATGGAGGAAAAACTGTTTTTT.

This chain joins TRBV13 and TRBJ2-5; 10 bases are a match to TRBD2. The CDR3 spans 13 residues. Germline CDR1 and CDR2: PRHDT and FYEKMQ (reference sequence). The V and J ends lost 3 bases and 7 bases, in that order; junction bases with no gene match: 2. The CDR3 bases are TGTGCCAGCAGCTTTCGACTAGCGGGGACCCAGTACTTC. It yields the protein CASSFRLAGTQYF.

The chain recombines TRBV27 with TRBJ2-7; tentative D call: TRBD2 (6 bases). V lost 6 bases and J lost 3, with 12 bases in between. CDR3 length: 13 residues. Germline V gene lookup returns CDR1 MNHEY and CDR2 SMNVEV (reference sequence). CDR3 residues: CASSRDFYYEQYF. For the CDR3, the DNA is TGTGCCAGCAGCCGGGACTTCTACTACGAGCAGTACTTC.

V and J are TRBV9 and TRBJ2-7; weak D call: TRBD1 (5 bases). Germline V gene sequence: CDR1 SGDLS, CDR2 YYNGEE. This CDR3 spans 14 amino acids. The V end lost 1 base, the J end lost 1 base, and 9 bases lay between the germline ends. The CDR3 sequence: CASSVTGQSYEQYF. The CDR3 DNA reads as TGTGCCAGCAGCGTAACCGGACAATCCTACGAGCAGTACTTC.

A single count supports this clone. The chain combines TRBV28 with TRBJ1-2; 7 bases line up with TRBD1. The V segment lost 11 bases and the J segment 7 bases; nucleotides outside the gene matches: 10. Looked up from germline, CDR1 is MDHEN and CDR2 is SYDVKM. This CDR3 is 12 amino acids long. The chain's CDR3 is CAGSTGTSGYTF. DNA for the CDR3: TGTGCCGGCTCGACAGGGACGAGTGGCTACACCTTC.

Concerning this clone itself: Different DNA sequences within this sample yield the same CDR3. The rearrangement links TRBV19 to TRBJ1-1, with D unresolved. V dropped 4 bases and J dropped 0 bases, with 6 bases sitting between them. This CDR3 region has 13 residues. Germline CDR1 is LNHDA and CDR2 is SQIVND (reference sequence). CDR3 sequence reads: CASSTVMNTEAFF. The CDR3 DNA reads TGTGCCAGTAGTACGGTGATGAACACTGAAGCTTTCTTT.

The sample holds one count of this clone. V usage is TRBV5-1 and J usage is TRBJ2-3; 8 nucleotides line up with TRBD2. The CDR3 contains 14 residues. Trimming at V came to 4 bases and at J to 8 bases, leaving 9 bases not matched to a gene. CDR1 and CDR2 (germline): SGHRS, YFSETQ. The CDR3 protein is CASSVKREFSTQYF. The DNA of the CDR3 is TGCGCCAGCAGCGTCAAGCGGGAGTTCAGTACGCAGTATTTT.

The rearrangement joins TRBV5-1 to TRBJ2-2; 8 bases line up with TRBD1. The trim removed 3 bases at V and 6 bases at J, leaving 7 bases unmatched. This CDR3 is built from 15 residues. CDR1 and CDR2 from the germline V gene are SGHRS and YFSETQ. The CDR3 sequence is CASSSSQQGAGELFF. The CDR3 coding sequence is TGCGCCAGCAGCTCTTCCCAACAGGGGGCCGGGGAGCTGTTTTTT.

This chain joins TRBV5-1 and TRBJ2-2, with D possibly TRBD2 on 6 matching bases. The V end lost 2 bases, the J end lost 1 base, and 15 bases lay between the germline ends. This CDR3 is built from 17 residues. The germline V gene encodes CDR1 SGHRS and CDR2 YFSETQ. CDR3 DNA: TGCGCCAGCAGCTTCAGTATCAGGCGGGGGAACACCGGGGAGCTGTTTTTT. It specifies CASSFSIRRGNTGELFF.

The V and J genes are TRBV27 and TRBJ1-5, with D possibly being TRBD1 (5 bases). Trimming removed 5 bases at V and 0 bases at J, with 8 bases between. Germline V gives CDR1 MNHEY, CDR2 SMNVEV (reference sequence). The CDR3 extends over 14 amino acids. DNA for the CDR3: TGTGCCAGCAGTGACAGATATAGCAATCAGCCCCAGCATTTT. Its protein product is CASSDRYSNQPQHF.

The chain links TRBV29-1 to TRBJ1-5, with D perhaps matching TRBD1 (5 bases). The germline CDR1 and CDR2 sequences are SQVTM and ANQGSEA. The V and J ends lost 0 bases and 0 bases respectively, with 12 bases between them. CDR3 length: 16 amino acids. CDR3 region: CSVEEVPGPSNQPQHF. CDR3 sequence (DNA): TGCAGCGTTGAAGAAGTGCCAGGGCCTAGCAATCAGCCCCAGCATTTT.

In this sample, this clone turned up once. The chain uses TRBV7-9 and TRBJ1-2, with 7 bases fitting TRBD1. Germline V gene lookup returns CDR1 SEHNR and CDR2 FQNEAQ (reference sequence). Unmatched junction bases numbered 2, after V lost 3 bases and J lost 4 bases. CDR3 length: 13 residues. The CDR3 DNA reads TGTGCCAGCAGCTTTGGACAGGCCTATGGCTACACCTTC. Translating gives CASSFGQAYGYTF.

The chain is built from TRBV7-6 and TRBJ2-5; 9 nucleotides line up with TRBD2. This CDR3 has 15 residues. With 2 bases clipped from V and 2 bases from J, the junction kept 3 bases outside the gene matches. Germline CDR1 SGHVS, CDR2 FNYEAQ. The CDR3 DNA sequence: TGTGCCAGCAGCTTATGGCTAGCGGGGCAAGAGACCCAGTACTTC. This sequence encodes CASSLWLAGQETQYF.